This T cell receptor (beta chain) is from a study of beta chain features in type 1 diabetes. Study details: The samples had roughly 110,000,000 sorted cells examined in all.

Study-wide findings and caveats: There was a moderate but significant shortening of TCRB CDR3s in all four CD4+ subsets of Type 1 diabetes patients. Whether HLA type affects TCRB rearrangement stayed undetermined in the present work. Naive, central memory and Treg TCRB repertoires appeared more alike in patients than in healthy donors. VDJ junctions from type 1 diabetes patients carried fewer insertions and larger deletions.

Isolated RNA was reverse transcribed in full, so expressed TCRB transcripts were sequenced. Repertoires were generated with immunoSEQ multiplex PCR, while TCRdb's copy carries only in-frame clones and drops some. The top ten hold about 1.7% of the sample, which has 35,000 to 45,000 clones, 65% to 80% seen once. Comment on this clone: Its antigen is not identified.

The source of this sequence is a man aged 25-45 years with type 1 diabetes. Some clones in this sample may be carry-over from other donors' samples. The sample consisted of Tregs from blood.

DNA for the CDR3: TGTGCCAGCAGTGCCCTCGGGACAGGGACCTACGAGCAGTACTTC. Its protein is CASSALGTGTYEQYF. The genes are TRBV25-1 and TRBJ2-5, with 9 bases fitting TRBD1. The J call may be incorrect, as the DNA end agrees better with TRBJ2-7. The CDR3 is 15 amino acids. CDR1 and CDR2 (germline): MGHDK, SYGVNS.